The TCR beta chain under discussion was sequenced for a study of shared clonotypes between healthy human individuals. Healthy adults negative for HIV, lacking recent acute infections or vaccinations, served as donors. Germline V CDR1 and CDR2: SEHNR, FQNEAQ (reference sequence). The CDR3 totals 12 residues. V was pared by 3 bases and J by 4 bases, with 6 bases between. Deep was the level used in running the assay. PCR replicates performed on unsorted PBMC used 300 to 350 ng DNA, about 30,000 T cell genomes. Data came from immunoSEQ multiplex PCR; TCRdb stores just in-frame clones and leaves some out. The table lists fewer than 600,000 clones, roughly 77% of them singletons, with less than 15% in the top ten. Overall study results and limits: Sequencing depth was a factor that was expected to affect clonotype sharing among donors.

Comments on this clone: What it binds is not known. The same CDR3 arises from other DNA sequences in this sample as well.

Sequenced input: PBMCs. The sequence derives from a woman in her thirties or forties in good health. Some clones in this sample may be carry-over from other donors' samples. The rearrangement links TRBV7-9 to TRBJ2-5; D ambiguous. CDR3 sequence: CASSLVGETQYF. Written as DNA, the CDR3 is TGTGCCAGCAGCTTGGTTGGAGAGACCCAGTACTTC.